This T cell receptor beta chain was obtained from a study of shared clonotypes between healthy human individuals (dated by TCRdb to 2020 to 2022). Context from the whole study: The cohort comprised two women and three men aged 18 to 49 years. Per donor, leukapheresis produced somewhere between about 0.9 and 9.5 billion PBMCs. To estimate repertoire size and how much clonotype sharing occurs between individuals, the study deeply sequenced the blood TCR repertoires of five or six healthy adults. Libraries were prepared and TCR repertoires were sequenced by different laboratories using diverse techniques, in order to increase sequencing depth and limit assay-specific biases. For each donor, three plates each were used for CD4 naive and CD4 memory, two plates were used for CD8 naive, and one plate was used for CD8 memory. What the study reported, not specific to this receptor: The small number of donors limited the genetic and exposure-history diversity represented. Compared with non-shared clonotypes, the clonotypes found in all four sorted-subset donors had higher generation probabilities. Rarefaction of sorted-subset datasets indicated incomplete sequencing despite the large sequencing depth. Sampling was restricted to blood, and TCR repertoires in tissues likely differ from the TCR repertoires found in blood. Pairwise subsampling led to the expectation that sequencing depth would affect the degree of clonotype sharing among donors. Across four donors, 4.5% to 6.5% of naive CD4, around 3.3% of naive CD8, about 2.3% of memory CD4, and under 0.45% of memory CD8 clonotypes were shared. Larger estimated clonotype richness was generally found for naive subsets than for memory subsets.

The CDR3 starts with the cysteine, ends with the phenylalanine, and has 11 residues. Of the read, only the CDR3 DNA is kept; its 33 bases are in frame from base 1. CDR1 and CDR2, looked up from the germline V gene, are SNHLY and FYNNEI. Trimming costs V 0 bases and J 7 bases, and their ends lie 4 bases apart. On this clone: Its antigen is currently not known. The input lacks base qualities; no much larger clone sits a single base away. This specimen includes other DNA sequences encoding the same CDR3.

The donors were healthy, HIV-negative adults who had no recently reported acute infections or vaccinations. Only Caucasian adults living in Nashville, Tennessee, USA were represented among the donors. CD4+ T cells were enriched through magnetic negative selection, after which naive cells were positively selected on CD45RA and the remaining negative fraction served as the memory subset. Blood was obtained by leukapheresis, after which PBMCs were separated by Ficoll-Histopaque density gradient centrifugation and cryopreserved in liquid nitrogen vapor phase. Purity and quantity of every magnetically sorted T cell population were checked by analytical flow cytometry. Each sorted fraction had its genomic DNA isolated and then quantified by UV absorbance on a Nanodrop 2000c. TCR CDR3 regions were amplified from genomic DNA by multiplex PCR using the deep immunoSEQ assay. For each cell subset, the extracted genomic DNA was distributed evenly across all wells of several immunoSEQ 96-well plates, and each plate served as one replicate. For sorted subsets, roughly 0.2 ug genomic DNA, equal to 30,000 or so T cell genomes, was loaded into each replicate PCR. Purified libraries were measured with a Qubit 3.0 fluorometer, size-checked on a Bioanalyzer 2100, and measured again with the KAPA Library Quantification kit. Every immunoSEQ 96-well plate was sequenced on a dedicated single-read 150-cycle Illumina NextSeq 550 flow cell. The paper's processing steps were these. Because the immunoSEQ output held only junctional sequences and lacked quality scores, the filtering could not match the filtering applied to full-length reads. Sequences were annotated with PyIR, a Python wrapper for IgBLAST v1.9, using IMGT germline references to assign V/J genes and CDR3. Reads were removed for weak V/J assignments (E-value above 1e-6), missing CDR3, stop codons, out-of-frame junctions, or ambiguous translated residues. A V3J clonotype was defined by an identical inferred V gene, J gene, and CDR3 amino acid sequence. Percentage overlap between repertoires was computed as shared unique clonotypes divided by the size of the smaller repertoire. Three approaches were used to assess repertoire richness: RTK rarefaction, the Chao1 estimator, and Recon v2.1 estimates of unobserved clonotypes. Generation probabilities for all TCRbeta clonotypes obtained by the gDNA method from a handful of donors were computed using OLGA. In TCRdb, the immuneACCESS table is reduced to in-frame sequences with V and J assigned. These tables do not hold every clone; where another copy was compared, an unresolved V gene accounts for under half, and the others remain unexplained. The V and J calls and clone size come from that table; D and trimming were worked out from the DNA. The sample table lists 2 million to 2.5 million clones, about 90% of them with a count of one. Roughly 0.34% of the sample comes from the top ten.

The sequence is built from TRBV2 and TRBJ2-7; the D gene is unclear. The sequence was obtained from a man in his late teens or twenties in good health. Some clones in this sample may be carry-over from other donors' samples. The sequencing sample was made of naive CD4+ T cells from PBMCs. The sample's cell subset or site label, decoded: CD45RA+ positively selected. The CDR3 protein sequence reads: CASSEAGEQYF. At the DNA level, the sequence is TGTGCCAGCAGTGAAGCCGGGGAGCAGTACTTC.